One and the same sample provided the 13 T cell receptor beta chains below, sequenced in a study of vaccination effects on CD4 cells after COVID-19. Their specific antigens are unknown. Sequencing used immunoSEQ multiplex PCR; TCRdb keeps in-frame clones, though not all of them. The sample holds approximately 57,000 clones; 78% are singletons and the top ten take 4.3%. Following 10 days of culture, CD4+ T cells were isolated. Two-dose vaccination with either BNT162b2 or mRNA-1273 was given to the participants. The sample here was CD4+ T cells from PBMCs cultured without peptide, taken after COVID-19 vaccination. The receptors come from a human donor who received a COVID-19 vaccine.

This chain joins TRBV2 and TRBJ1-1; 9 bases align to TRBD1. The germline V gene has CDR1 SNHLY and CDR2 FYNNEI. The CDR3 is made up of 14 amino acids. Trimming took 8 bases from V and 6 from J; bases not matched to a gene: 10. The CDR3 sequence is CASQGTGKNSEAFF. CDR3 nucleotide sequence: TGTGCCAGCCAGGGGACAGGGAAAAACTCTGAAGCTTTCTTT.

The chain links TRBV19 to TRBJ2-5; no clear D gene. The CDR3 is made up of 12 amino acids. Trimming removed 3 bases at V and 4 bases at J, with 6 bases between. Germline CDR1 is LNHDA and CDR2 is SQIVND (reference sequence). The CDR3 reads CASSILGETQYF. The CDR3 coding sequence is TGTGCCAGTAGTATCTTAGGAGAGACCCAGTACTTC.

The CDR3 spells CASSQGPGNYGYTF. CDR3 in DNA: TGTGCCAGCAGCCAAGGCCCGGGAAACTATGGCTACACCTTC. The V call is TRBV3-1 (or the pseudogene TRBV3-2), the J call TRBJ1-2; D gene ambiguous. The CDR3 contains 14 residues. V was clipped by 1 base and J by 2 bases, with 8 bases between them. Germline V CDR1 and CDR2: LGHDT, YNNKEL (reference sequence).

The V and J genes are TRBV7-2 and TRBJ1-2; 8 bases align to TRBD1. The CDR3 is 15 amino acids. Losses at the gene ends were 4 bases for V and 3 bases for J; bases not matched to a gene: 7. Germline CDR1 SGHTA, CDR2 FQGNSA. CDR3 loop: CASSSSTGVDYGYTF. The CDR3 DNA is TGTGCCAGCAGCTCATCGACAGGGGTGGACTATGGCTACACCTTC. The full variable domain, its missing parts supplied by reference TRBV7-2 and TRBJ1-2, is GAGVSQSPSNKVTEKGKDVELRCDPISGHTALYWYRQSLGQGLEFLIYFQGNSAPDKSGLPSDRFSAERTGGSVSTLTIQRTQQEDSAVYLCASSSSTGVDYGYTFGSGTRLTVV.

V is TRBV28 and J is TRBJ1-3, with 9 bases matching TRBD1. CDR3 length: 15 amino acids. V dropped 6 bases and J dropped 4; count of bases not matched to a gene: 7. CDR1 MDHEN and CDR2 SYDVKM come from the germline V gene. CDR3 coding DNA: TGTGCCAGCAGCTCCGGGACAGGGCGAGGAAACACCATATATTTT. Amino acids: CASSSGTGRGNTIYF.

This chain uses TRBV6-1 with TRBJ2-1; weak D call: TRBD1 (6 bases). CDR1 and CDR2 from the germline V gene are MNHNS and SASEGT. V dropped 4 bases and J dropped 6 bases, with 19 bases sitting between them. This CDR3 has 16 amino acids. CDR3 sequence (DNA): TGTGCCAGCAGTGGATTTGACAGGTCGGGGACCAATGAGCAGTTCTTC. Protein: CASSGFDRSGTNEQFF.

The rearrangement joins TRBV4-3 to TRBJ2-2; either TRBD1 or TRBD2 may fit D (5 bases each). Germline CDR1 LGHNA, CDR2 YSLEER. The CDR3 is 16 amino acids. V dropped 0 bases and J dropped 5 bases, with 13 bases sitting between them. The CDR3 loop is CASSQEGHWGTGELFF. CDR3 nucleotides: TGCGCCAGCAGCCAAGAGGGCCACTGGGGGACCGGGGAGCTGTTTTTT.

The chain links TRBV30 to TRBJ2-7, with unresolved D. Germline-derived CDR1 and CDR2 are GTSNPN and SVGIG (reference sequence). V was cut by 6 bases and J by 4 bases, with 10 bases left in between. CDR3 length: 11 residues. Here the CDR3 reads CACEWVYEQYF. The CDR3 DNA reads TGTGCCTGTGAGTGGGTATACGAGCAGTACTTC.

The CDR3 region has the DNA TGTGCCAGCATGGAAGGGACGGCTGGAAACACCATATATTTT. Amino acids: CASMEGTAGNTIYF. The chain carries TRBV2 and TRBJ1-3; a weak D match, TRBD1 (5 bases). Germline CDR1 is SNHLY and CDR2 is FYNNEI. This CDR3 is built from 14 residues. The V end was cut by 7 bases, the J end by 2 bases, with 12 bases between.

The genes are TRBV24-1 and TRBJ2-3; tentatively, D is TRBD1 (6 bases). Per the germline V gene, CDR1 is KGHDR and CDR2 is SFDVKD. The CDR3 length is 16 residues. V was clipped by 3 bases and J by 3 bases, with 15 bases between them. The CDR3 is CATSDPGRRGTDTQYF. The CDR3 nucleotides are TGTGCCACCAGTGATCCTGGACGAAGGGGGACAGATACGCAGTATTTT.

This clone was picked up one time. The CDR3 protein is CASSQQGGNSPLHF. The DNA for the CDR3 is TGTGCCAGCAGCCAACAGGGCGGTAATTCACCCCTCCACTTT. This rearrangement joins TRBV3-1 (or the pseudogene TRBV3-2) to TRBJ1-6; D may be TRBD1 (5 bases). The CDR3 consists of 14 residues. V was pared by 2 bases and J by 6 bases, with 8 bases between. The germline CDR1 and CDR2 sequences are LGHDT and YNNKEL (reference sequence).

The rearrangement links TRBV5-1 to TRBJ2-3; 8 positions agree with TRBD1. The CDR3 length is 15 residues. V was pared by 0 bases and J by 4 bases, with 4 bases of the junction left unmatched. The germline V gene encodes CDR1 SGHRS and CDR2 YFSETQ. CDR3 protein: CASSLDGQGADTQYF. CDR3 bases: TGCGCCAGCAGCTTGGACGGACAGGGAGCAGATACGCAGTATTTT.

The chain combines TRBV14 with TRBJ1-3; D not resolved. This CDR3 contains 15 residues. CDR1 is SGHDN, CDR2 FVKESK, per germline. Trimming cost V 1 base and J 2 bases, with 9 bases left between them. In DNA form, the CDR3 reads TGTGCCAGCAGCCAAGTACGTGGACCTGGAAACACCATATATTTT. It translates to CASSQVRGPGNTIYF.